The sequence of this T cell receptor beta chain was determined in a study of cytomegalovirus exposure and HLA in healthy donors. This CDR3 contains 16 residues. CDR1 and CDR2 (germline): LNHDA, SQIVND (reference sequence). Trimming took off 4 bases at V and 2 bases at J, with 16 bases between the two ends. With 60 Vbeta and 13 Jbeta primers, the PCR was carried out. Clones were read by immunoSEQ multiplex PCR, and TCRdb kept only the in-frame ones, dropping some. The sample lists some 220,000 clones, approximately 81% occurring once. The rearrangement joins TRBV19 to TRBJ2-3, with D maybe TRBD2 (6 bases). This TCR came from a girl aged 2 to 9 in good health and CMV-seronegative. Sequenced: PBMCs. CDR3 in DNA: TGTGCCAGTAGTAACCAAGCGGGCGCCGTCACAGATACGCAGTATTTT. It yields the protein CASSNQAGAVTDTQYF.